This T cell receptor (beta chain) was recovered during a study of Ad26.COV2.S vaccination and SARS-CoV-2 variants. On this clone itself: The antigen remains unidentified.

Overall study findings and caveats: Vaccinees showed greater spike-specific TCR breadth than placebo recipients.

Looked up from germline, CDR1 is MNHEY and CDR2 is SVGEGT. The CDR3 covers 15 residues. Trimming removed 2 bases from V and 2 bases from J, with 13 bases in between. Treatment given: 19 received Ad26.COV2.S at low or high dose, single or two shots; about 5 received placebo; per-sample allocation not given. After the first vaccine or placebo injection, samples were drawn on day 63. Libraries were prepared by immunoSEQ multiplex PCR; TCRdb keeps only in-frame clonotypes and omits some of them. The table has a few hundred thousand clones, around 86% seen once. The rearrangement joins TRBV6-2 or TRBV6-3 to TRBJ2-7; no reliable D call. This material consisted of peripheral blood, taken in a trial of Ad26.COV2.S vaccine versus placebo. The TCR comes from a person aged 18-60 years who received the Ad26.COV2.S COVID-19 vaccine or a placebo. In nucleotides, the CDR3 is TGTGCCAGCAGTTACGGGCGTGGGGTCACCTACGAGCAGTACTTC. Translating it yields CASSYGRGVTYEQYF.